Listed here are 24 T cell receptor beta chains from one sample, sequenced in a study of CD8+ T cells in alopecia areata. cDNA serving as the sequencing template came from extracted, reverse transcribed RNA. Profiling relied on immunoSEQ multiplex PCR, and the TCRdb table lists in-frame clones only, not all of them. Found here are roughly 200,000 clones, approximately 60% of them singletons; the top ten hold 4.5% to 6%. Source material: CD8+ T cells sorted from blood. Every receptor here comes from a human donor in good health.

The chain links TRBV9 to TRBJ1-2, with unresolved D. Per the germline V gene, CDR1 is SGDLS and CDR2 is YYNGEE. Trimming took 0 bases from V and 0 from J, leaving 3 bases between them. This CDR3 spans 13 amino acids. This CDR3 reads CASSVGTNYGYTF. As DNA, the CDR3 is TGTGCCAGCAGCGTAGGTACTAACTATGGCTACACCTTC.

The rearrangement joins TRBV2 to TRBJ2-7; TRBD2 is a possible D gene (5 bases). Trimming shortened V by 2 bases and J by 0 bases, and 8 bases separated the two germline ends. Germline values: CDR1 SNHLY, CDR2 FYNNEI. The CDR3 runs 14 residues. The CDR3 protein is CASSESGSSYEQYF. The DNA for the CDR3 is TGTGCCAGCAGTGAATCGGGGAGCTCCTACGAGCAGTACTTC. Full variable domain (remainder filled in from reference TRBV2 and TRBJ2-7): EPEVTQTPSHQVTQMGQEVILRCVPISNHLYFYWYRQILGQKVEFLVSFYNNEISEKSEIFDDQFSVERPDGSNFTLKIRSTKLEDSAMYFCASSESGSSYEQYFGPGTRLTVT.

In this sample, this clone turned up a few times. The chain recombines TRBV29-1 with TRBJ1-1; D possibly corresponds to TRBD1 (6 bases). The V gene's germline CDR1 is SQVTM and CDR2 ANQGSEA. The CDR3 is made up of 12 amino acids. The V end was cut by 5 bases, the J end by 1 base, with 8 bases between. The CDR3 here is CSVKQGNTEAFF. The DNA of the CDR3 is TGCAGCGTTAAACAGGGGAACACTGAAGCTTTCTTT.

The chain uses TRBV29-1 and TRBJ2-2; no reliable D call. The CDR3 spans 14 residues. In germline, CDR1 is SQVTM, CDR2 ANQGSEA. Trimming left V 7 bases short and J 6 bases short, with 18 bases between. Written as DNA, the CDR3 is TGCAGCGCCGTCGGCGGCCGCCTTCCCGGGGAGCTGTTTTTT. It yields the protein CSAVGGRLPGELFF.

V and J are TRBV23-1 and TRBJ1-2; D not certain. TRBV23-1 is an ORF; its function is uncertain. CDR3 length: 9 residues. The V gene lost 6 bases and the J gene lost 13 bases, with 9 bases spanning the gap. CDR3 coding DNA: TGCGCCAGCAGCCCCGCGATCACCTTC. Encoded protein: CASSPAITF.

The chain couples TRBV19 to TRBJ1-1; no clear D gene. Trimming took off 7 bases at V and 4 bases at J, with 4 bases between the two ends. Per germline, CDR1 LNHDA and CDR2 SQIVND (reference sequence). The CDR3 extends over 10 amino acids. Here the CDR3 DNA reads TGTGCCAGTAAGGCCACTGAAGCTTTCTTT. Translating it yields CASKATEAFF.

The chain is built from TRBV29-1 and TRBJ1-1, with TRBD1 as a possible D gene (5 bases). The CDR3 sequence is 14 residues long. CDR1 SQVTM and CDR2 ANQGSEA come from the germline V gene. V was clipped by 3 bases and J by 0 bases, with 11 bases between them. The CDR3 DNA reads TGCAGCGTTGACGATGGGACGGTGAACACTGAAGCTTTCTTT. Residues: CSVDDGTVNTEAFF.

The J gene is TRBJ1-3, the V gene TRBV13; no firm D call. CDR1 PRHDT and CDR2 FYEKMQ come from the germline V gene (reference sequence). The V end lost 5 bases, the J end lost 0 bases, and 17 bases lay between the germline ends. CDR3 length: 17 residues. For the CDR3, the DNA is TGTGCCAGCAGCCCCCCGAAGGGATCCCGCTCTGGAAACACCATATATTTT. This gives the protein CASSPPKGSRSGNTIYF.

The genes are TRBV6-1 and TRBJ1-2; the D is unclear. This CDR3 contains 13 residues. Germline-derived CDR1 and CDR2 are MNHNS and SASEGT. Trimming shortened V by 3 bases and J by 7 bases, and 12 bases separated the two germline ends. The CDR3 loop is CASSDVFGGGYTF. Written as DNA, the CDR3 is TGTGCCAGCAGTGATGTCTTCGGCGGTGGCTACACCTTC.

The J gene is TRBJ1-2, the V gene TRBV30, with D possibly TRBD1 on 6 matching bases. V was clipped by 5 bases and J by 5 bases, with 12 bases between them. The CDR3 is 12 amino acids. Germline loops: CDR1 GTSNPN, CDR2 SVGIG (reference sequence). As DNA, the CDR3 is TGTGCCTGGTGGACAGATCCTTATGGCTACACCTTC. This translates into CAWWTDPYGYTF.

The chain is built from TRBV6-5 and TRBJ2-3, with 13 bases that match TRBD2. Germline loops: CDR1 MNHEY, CDR2 SVGAGI. The CDR3 contains 15 residues. Trimming cost V 7 bases and J 5 bases; bases outside gene matches: 6. The DNA for the CDR3 is TGTGCCAGCACCCCCGGGACTAGCGGGGAAGATACGCAGTATTTT. It codes for CASTPGTSGEDTQYF.

The chain recombines TRBV19 with TRBJ1-5; perhaps TRBD1 as D (5 bases). Germline CDR1 LNHDA, CDR2 SQIVND (reference sequence). The CDR3 sequence is 15 residues long. V gave up 3 bases and J gave up 3 bases, with 12 bases separating them. The CDR3 DNA is TGTGCCAGTAGTATCTCCCGACAGTCCAATCAGCCCCAGCATTTT. This gives the protein CASSISRQSNQPQHF.

The rearrangement joins TRBV5-6 to TRBJ2-5; 8 bases agree with TRBD2. Germline values: CDR1 SGHDT, CDR2 YYEEEE. This CDR3 spans 15 amino acids. After removal of 0 bases from V and 5 bases from J, the junction contained 6 bases not matched to a gene. CDR3 nucleotides: TGTGCCAGCAGCTTGGCCGGGGGGGCGGAGGAGACCCAGTACTTC. Its protein is CASSLAGGAEETQYF. Drawing the rest from reference TRBV5-6 and TRBJ2-5, the complete variable domain is DAGVTQSPTHLIKTRGQQVTLRCSPKSGHDTVSWYQQALGQGPQFIFQYYEEEERQRGNFPDRFSGHQFPNYSSELNVNALLLGDSALYLCASSLAGGAEETQYFGPGTRLLVL.

This clone has just a few counts. CDR3 protein: CASSPRDRYEQYF. CDR3 DNA: TGTGCCAGTAGTCCACGGGACAGGTACGAGCAGTACTTC. The genes are TRBV19 and TRBJ2-7, with 8 bases that match TRBD1. Losses at the gene ends were 5 bases for V and 4 bases for J; bases not matched to a gene: 4. The CDR3 contains 13 residues. CDR1 and CDR2 from the germline V gene are LNHDA and SQIVND (reference sequence).

The V gene is TRBV7-9, the J gene TRBJ1-1; 7 bases align to TRBD1. This CDR3 has 15 residues. V was clipped by 1 base and J by 4 bases; unmatched bases: 6. Germline loops: CDR1 SEHNR, CDR2 FQNEAQ (reference sequence). CDR3 region: CASSLGYRDSTEAFF. The CDR3, as DNA: TGTGCCAGCAGCTTAGGGTACCGGGACAGCACTGAAGCTTTCTTT.

This chain connects TRBV9 to TRBJ2-5; D is perhaps TRBD1 (5 bases). The CDR3 runs 14 residues. CDR1 and CDR2 (germline): SGDLS, YYNGEE. The V end lost 3 bases, the J end lost 4 bases, and 13 bases lay between the germline ends. The CDR3 is CASSGRDTRETQYF. CDR3 nucleotide sequence: TGTGCCAGCAGCGGCAGGGATACAAGAGAGACCCAGTACTTC.

This chain uses TRBV27 with TRBJ1-2, with 7 bases identical to TRBD1. The CDR3 covers 14 residues. J was trimmed by 7 bases and V by 5 bases; bases with no gene match: 10. CDR1 MNHEY and CDR2 SMNVEV come from the germline V gene (reference sequence). The CDR3 DNA follows: TGTGCCAGCAGTGTACGAACAGGGGAGCGTGGCTACACCTTC. Amino acids: CASSVRTGERGYTF.

V gene TRBV29-1 combines with J gene TRBJ1-2, with D maybe TRBD1 (5 bases). Germline CDR1 reads SQVTM; CDR2 reads ANQGSEA. The germline V and J ends were trimmed by 1 base and 4 bases, with 13 bases remaining between them. The CDR3 covers 14 residues. The CDR3 coding sequence is TGCAGCGTTGAAGTCCCGACAGACCGCTATGGCTACACCTTC. Its translation: CSVEVPTDRYGYTF.

In its sample, this clone was seen a few times. The chain couples TRBV10-3 to TRBJ1-1; D is ambiguous. The CDR3 loop spans 11 amino acids. CDR1 is ENHRY, CDR2 SYGVKD, per germline. Trimming shortened V by 8 bases and J by 1 base, and 5 bases separated the two germline ends. The CDR3 DNA follows: TGTGCCATCCAGGAGAACACTGAAGCTTTCTTT. Its protein product is CAIQENTEAFF.

This clone was detected a few times. V and J are TRBV7-9 and TRBJ1-1; D possibly corresponds to TRBD1 (5 bases). This CDR3 is built from 12 residues. The germline gives CDR1 SEHNR, CDR2 FQNEAQ (reference sequence). V lost 3 bases and J lost 6, with 8 bases in between. The CDR3 bases are TGTGCCAGCAGCTTGGGGGGACCTGAAGCTTTCTTT. Its protein is CASSLGGPEAFF.

The CDR3 coding sequence is TGTGCCAGCAGCTTAGACGCGGGAGAGACCCAGTACTTC. It yields the protein CASSLDAGETQYF. J is TRBJ2-5 and V is TRBV7-9; TRBD2 might be the D (5 bases). CDR1 is SEHNR, CDR2 FQNEAQ, per germline (reference sequence). Trimming stripped 1 base from V and 4 bases from J, with 7 bases between. The CDR3 is 13 residues long.

J is TRBJ2-3 and V is TRBV29-1; 10 bases are a match to TRBD2. CDR3 length: 18 amino acids. V lost 0 bases, J lost 2 bases, and 11 bases stayed unmatched. Germline CDR1 and CDR2: SQVTM and ANQGSEA. Here the CDR3 DNA reads TGCAGCGTTGAAGATACCAAGCGGGGGGGCCTGATCACAGATACGCAGTATTTT. It specifies CSVEDTKRGGLITDTQYF.

This clone was found a few times. This chain connects TRBV11-2 to TRBJ2-2; D is uncertain. CDR3 size: 11 residues. Trimming cost V 4 bases and J 6 bases, with 3 bases left between them. Germline values: CDR1 SGHAT, CDR2 FQNNGV. CDR3 coding DNA: TGTGCCAGCAGCTGGGCCGGGGAGCTGTTTTTT. Translated: CASSWAGELFF.

The V call is TRBV11-3, the J call TRBJ2-7; 15 bases line up with TRBD2. The trim removed 5 bases at V and 5 bases at J, leaving 7 bases unmatched. The CDR3 has 16 amino acids. Germline V lookup: CDR1 SGHNT, CDR2 YENEEA. CDR3 residues: CASSLGTSGGFDEQYF. Here the CDR3 DNA reads TGTGCCAGCAGCCTAGGGACTAGCGGGGGGTTCGACGAGCAGTACTTC.